This T cell receptor beta chain derives from a study of early T cells in non-severe SARS-CoV-2 infection. This clonotype was counted many times. The germline CDR1 and CDR2 sequences are MDHEN and SYDVKM. This CDR3 has 12 residues. Trimming took 2 bases from V and 13 from J, leaving 11 bases between them. TCRdb redid the calling of the 5' RACE reads with MiXCR, one entry per CDR3 protein. The table includes some 87,000 distinct CDR3 sequences, roughly 13% detected once. This TCR came from an adult who was a healthcare worker with PCR-confirmed SARS-CoV-2 infection or an uninfected control (not recorded which). The chain has TRBV28 and TRBJ1-4; D not resolved. Sequenced: whole blood. The CDR3: CASSLPVGILFF. CDR3 DNA sequence: TGTGCCAGCAGTTTACCCGTCGGTATACTGTTTTTT. Using reference TRBV28 and TRBJ1-4 for the parts outside the CDR3, the full variable domain is DVKVTQSSRYLVKRTGEKVFLECVQDMDHENMFWYRQDPGLGLRLIYFSYDVKMKEKGDIPEGYSVSREKKERFSLILESASTNQTSMYLCASSLPVGILFFGSGTQLSVL.